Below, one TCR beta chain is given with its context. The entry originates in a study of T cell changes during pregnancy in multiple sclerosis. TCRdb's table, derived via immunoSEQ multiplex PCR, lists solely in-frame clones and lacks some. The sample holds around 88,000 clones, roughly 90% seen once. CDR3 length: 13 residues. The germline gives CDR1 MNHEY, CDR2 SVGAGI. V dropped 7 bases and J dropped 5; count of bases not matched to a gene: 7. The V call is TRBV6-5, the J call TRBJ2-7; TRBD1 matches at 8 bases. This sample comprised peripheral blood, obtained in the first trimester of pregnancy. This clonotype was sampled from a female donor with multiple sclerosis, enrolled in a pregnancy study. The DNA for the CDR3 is TGTGCCAGCAAGCCAGGGGGCAAGGACGAGCAGTACTTC. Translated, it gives CASKPGGKDEQYF.